A selection of T cell receptor beta chains follows, all from one sample in a study of shared clonotypes between healthy human individuals. Method: immunoSEQ multiplex PCR; TCRdb's copy keeps in-frame clones and lacks some. The sample has some 630,000 clones, 60% to 80% seen once. The sequenced material came from memory CD4+ T cells sorted from blood. These receptors were collected from a woman aged 25 to 39 in good health. The CDR3 runs from the conserved cysteine through the conserved F or W.

V	J	CDR3
TRBV28	TRBJ1-2	CASSQGQSFNYGYTF
TRBV2	TRBJ2-7	CASSEPMIYEQYF
TRBV6-5	TRBJ2-3	CASSYTQSWDREEYF
TRBV5-1	TRBJ2-1	CASSTGQGYNEQFF
TRBV5-1	TRBJ1-4	CASSQKSAAQSNEKLFF
TRBV7-3	TRBJ2-7	CASSSQPGLAFEQYF
TRBV6-5	TRBJ2-3	CASSYQVGGRDTQYF
TRBV7-2	TRBJ2-5	CASSKNSGTSETQYF
TRBV7-9	TRBJ2-6	CASSRMGSGANVLTF
TRBV28	TRBJ1-1	CASSLSFEAFF
TRBV19	TRBJ1-1	CATRGLFNTEAFF
TRBV28	TRBJ2-1	CATRYGGGFYNEQFF
TRBV5-1	TRBJ2-1	CASSYGQSYNEQFF
TRBV18	TRBJ1-1	CASSPKTGRNTEAFF
TRBV19	TRBJ2-2	CASSVTPNTGELFF
TRBV6-9	TRBJ2-7	CASSSPGQGVDYEQYF
TRBV5-5	TRBJ2-2	CASSNTPGTGELFF
TRBV13	TRBJ2-5	CASSPTGQSGETQYF
TRBV5-1	TRBJ2-1	CASSNDRNEQFF
TRBV11-3	TRBJ1-1	CASARGPNTEAFF
TRBV28	TRBJ2-1	CASSLRDRAYFF
TRBV7-2	TRBJ1-5	CASSQGRLNQPQHF
TRBV2	TRBJ1-5	CASSEGVNQPQHF
TRBV28	TRBJ1-2	CATRYHGQYYGYTF
TRBV30	TRBJ2-5	CAWKEAAETQYF
TRBV27	TRBJ2-7	CASSLRPGGYEQYF
TRBV6-5	TRBJ1-1	CASSRGQYTEAFF
TRBV27	TRBJ1-2	CASSPGRDRYGYTF
TRBV11-2	TRBJ2-7	CASRNVRTGGLGEQYF
TRBV11-3	TRBJ2-5	CASSYGTSGTETQYF
TRBV2	TRBJ1-5	CASSETGSGQPQHF
TRBV5-1	TRBJ2-3	CASSTTSGRTDTQYF
TRBV9	TRBJ2-5	CASSVGSGQETQYF
TRBV19	TRBJ2-3	CASSMIAGGRDTQYF
TRBV7-2	TRBJ2-5	CASSIGPFREQYF
TRBV2	TRBJ1-2	CASSVQGSNYGYTF
TRBV21-1	TRBJ2-7	CASSKGGDEQYF
TRBV6-6	TRBJ2-6	CASSPSFSGANVLTF
TRBV6-6	TRBJ1-2	CASMQGGGYTF
TRBV6-5	TRBJ2-7	CASSYGSWDRSYEQYF
TRBV7-2	TRBJ2-3	CASSREVDTQYF
TRBV2	TRBJ2-7	CASSFTDGPYEQYF
TRBV5-1	TRBJ1-5	CASSQWTGQNQPQHF
TRBV29-1	TRBJ2-7	CSVEDRVTHYEQYF
TRBV2	TRBJ2-7	CASSEALGRLNSYEQYF
TRBV18	TRBJ1-2	CASSPLKQGNGYTF
TRBV25-1	TRBJ1-2	CASSESQGVGYTF
TRBV11-2	TRBJ2-7	CASSLELILAGEQYF
TRBV19	TRBJ2-2	CASRPSYMNTGELFF
TRBV28	TRBJ2-3	CASNSGRHTDTQYF
TRBV2	TRBJ2-3	CASNLPGLAGGPKDTQYF